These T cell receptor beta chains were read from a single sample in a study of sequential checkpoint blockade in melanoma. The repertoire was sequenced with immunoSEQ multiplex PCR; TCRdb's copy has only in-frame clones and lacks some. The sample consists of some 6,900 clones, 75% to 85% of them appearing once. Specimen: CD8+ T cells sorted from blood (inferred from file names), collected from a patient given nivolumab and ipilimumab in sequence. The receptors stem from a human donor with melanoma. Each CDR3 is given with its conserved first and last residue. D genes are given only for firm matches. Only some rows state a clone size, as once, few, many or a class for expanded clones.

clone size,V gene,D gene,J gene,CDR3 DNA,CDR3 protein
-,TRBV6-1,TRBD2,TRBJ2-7,TGTGCCAGCAATGTAGCGGGAGGGTCCTACGAGCAGTACTTC,CASNVAGGSYEQYF
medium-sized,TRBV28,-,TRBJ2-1,TGTGCCAGCAACCCGGCAGGGTCCTACAATGAGCAGTTCTTC,CASNPAGSYNEQFF
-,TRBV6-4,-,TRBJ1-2,TGTGCCAGCAGTCCCGGGACACACTATGGCTACACCTTC,CASSPGTHYGYTF
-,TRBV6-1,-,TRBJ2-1,TGTGCCAGCAGTGAAGGTTGGGGCTGGGGTGAGCAGTTCTTC,CASSEGWGWGEQFF
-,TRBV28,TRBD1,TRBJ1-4,TGTGCCAGCCGACCGGGACAGGGCTTTGCGGGTGAAAAACTGTTTTTT,CASRPGQGFAGEKLFF
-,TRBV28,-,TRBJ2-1,TGTGCCAGCAGTTTATGGGGACAAGGCAGAAATGAGCAGTTCTTC,CASSLWGQGRNEQFF
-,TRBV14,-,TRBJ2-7,TGTGCCAGCAGCCAAGTCCACAATTACGAGCAGTACTTC,CASSQVHNYEQYF
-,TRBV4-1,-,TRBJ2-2,TGCGCCAGCAGCCAAGGGAGGGTCAGCACCGGGGAGCTGTTTTTT,CASSQGRVSTGELFF
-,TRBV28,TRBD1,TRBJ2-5,TGTGCCAGCAGTACAGGACAGGGGGGGACCACCCGCCTCGGGGAGACCCAGTACTTC,CASSTGQGGTTRLGETQYF
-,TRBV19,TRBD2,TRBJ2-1,TGTGCCAGTAGTAAGACTAGCGGAGATTACAATGAGCAGTTCTTC,CASSKTSGDYNEQFF
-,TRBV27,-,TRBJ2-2,TGTGCCAGCAGTTTACGGCGGGGCACCGGGGAGCTGTTTTTT,CASSLRRGTGELFF
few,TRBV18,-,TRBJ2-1,TGTGCCAGCTCATCAGGACAACTGTCCTACAATGAGCAGTTCTTC,CASSSGQLSYNEQFF
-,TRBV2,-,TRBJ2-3,TGTGCCAGCACTCCTGGGAGAGTATTGCCAGATACGCAGTATTTT,CASTPGRVLPDTQYF
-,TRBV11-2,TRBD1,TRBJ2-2,TGTGCCAGCAGCTCTTTGACAGGGTCGAACACCGGGGAGCTGTTTTTT,CASSSLTGSNTGELFF
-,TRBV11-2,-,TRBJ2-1,TGTGCCAGCAGCTTAAGGCCAATCCGGGGTTACAATGAGCAGTTCTTC,CASSLRPIRGYNEQFF
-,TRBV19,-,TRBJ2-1,TGTGCCAGTAGTCCTAGCGTCTACAATGAGCAGTTCTTC,CASSPSVYNEQFF
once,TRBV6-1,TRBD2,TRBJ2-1,TGTGCCAGCAGTGAAGTTGGCCTAGCGGGAGGGAATGAGCAGTTCTTC,CASSEVGLAGGNEQFF
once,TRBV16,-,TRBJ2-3,TGTGCCAGCAGCGAGAAAGATACGCAGTATTTT,CASSEKDTQYF
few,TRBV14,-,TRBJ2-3,TGTGCCAGCAGCCTATTAACTAATAAAGATACGCAGTATTTT,CASSLLTNKDTQYF
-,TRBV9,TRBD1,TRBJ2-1,TGTGCCAGCGGACAGGGGGCTAACGACAATGAGCAGTTCTTC,CASGQGANDNEQFF
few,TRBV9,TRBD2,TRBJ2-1,TGTGCCAGCAGCGTTGGGACTAGCGGGGGAGGTGAAGAGCAGTTCTTC,CASSVGTSGGGEEQFF
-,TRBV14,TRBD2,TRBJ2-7,TGTGCCAGCAGCCAAGATTTAAGACTAGGGAGGGTAGACGAGCAGTACTTC,CASSQDLRLGRVDEQYF
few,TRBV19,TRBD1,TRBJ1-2,TGTGCCAGTAGTATAGCCTCTACAGGGGGCGATGGCTACACCTTC,CASSIASTGGDGYTF
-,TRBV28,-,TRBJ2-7,TGTGCCAGCAGTCCCAGGACAGGGAGGGCCCCATCCGAGCAGTACTTC,CASSPRTGRAPSEQYF
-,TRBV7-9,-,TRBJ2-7,TGTGCCAGCAGCTTAAGGGGTGCGAACTCCTACGAGCAGTACTTC,CASSLRGANSYEQYF
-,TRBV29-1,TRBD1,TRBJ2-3,TGCAGCGTCGACCCGGGACAGGGGACAGATACGCAGTATTTT,CSVDPGQGTDTQYF
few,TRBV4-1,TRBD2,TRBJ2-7,TGCGCCAGCAGCGGGGCTAGCGGGTTCTCCTACGAGCAGTACTTC,CASSGASGFSYEQYF
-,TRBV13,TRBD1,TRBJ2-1,TGTGCCAGCAGCTTACCCCCCTCGAAAGGACAGGGTAATACCTACAATGAGCAGTTCTTC,CASSLPPSKGQGNTYNEQFF
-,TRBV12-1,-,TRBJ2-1,TGTGCCAGCAGAAGTTCCAGCGGGACCTACAATGAGCAGTTCTTC,CASRSSSGTYNEQFF
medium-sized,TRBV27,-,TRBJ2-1,TGTGCCAGCAGTTTATATTCTAGCTCCTACAATGAGCAGTTCTTC,CASSLYSSSYNEQFF
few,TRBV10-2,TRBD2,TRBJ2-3,TGCGCCAGCTTGGGACTATACCCCACAGATACGCAGTATTTT,CASLGLYPTDTQYF
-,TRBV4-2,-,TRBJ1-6,TGTGCCAGCAGCCAAGTCCCACAGGGATCCTATAATTCACCCCTCCACTTT,CASSQVPQGSYNSPLHF
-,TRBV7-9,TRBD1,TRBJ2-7,TGTGCCAGCAGCTTAATGGACAGGGAAGCCTACGAGCAGTACTTC,CASSLMDREAYEQYF
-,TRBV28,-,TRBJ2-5,TGTGCCAGCAGTTCCACTATACAAGAGACCCAGTACTTC,CASSSTIQETQYF
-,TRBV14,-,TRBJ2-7,TGTGCCAGTTCCCCCGGCGCGGGAACCCAGTACTTC,CASSPGAGTQYF
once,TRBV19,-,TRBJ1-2,TGTGCCAGTAGTCCCTCAGGGGCCAACTATGGCTACACCTTC,CASSPSGANYGYTF
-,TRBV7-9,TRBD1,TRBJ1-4,TGTGCCAGCAGTGACAGGGGTGGGGAAAAACTGTTTTTT,CASSDRGGEKLFF